Below are 5 T cell receptor beta chains sequenced from a single sample in a study of blood T cell repertoires in COVID-19. Here immunoSEQ multiplex PCR was the method, and the copy in TCRdb shows in-frame clones only, minus some. Of 78,000 or so clones in the sample, 83% are singletons; the top ten hold about 6.5%. Sequences were obtained from peripheral blood. All receptors derive from a woman between 55 and 75 years old with acute or convalescent COVID-19.

This clone occurred a few times. The chain carries TRBV19 and TRBJ1-2; D is possibly TRBD1 (6 bases). Germline V CDR1 and CDR2: LNHDA, SQIVND (reference sequence). The V end was cut by 0 bases, the J end by 1 base, with 12 bases between. This CDR3 region has 16 residues. The CDR3 protein is CASSIDQGGFNYGYTF. CDR3 in DNA: TGTGCCAGTAGTATAGATCAAGGGGGATTTAACTATGGCTACACCTTC.

The genes are TRBV6-4 and TRBJ2-1; 8 bases map to TRBD2. CDR1 MRHNA and CDR2 SNTAGT come from the germline V gene. V was clipped by 5 bases and J by 0 bases; unmatched bases: 12. This CDR3 spans 18 amino acids. The CDR3: CASSSQPRGGRSYNEQFF. The CDR3 bases are TGTGCCAGCAGTTCACAACCCCGGGGGGGCCGCTCCTACAATGAGCAGTTCTTC.

The rearrangement links TRBV5-1 to TRBJ2-7, with D uncertain. The germline V gene encodes CDR1 SGHRS and CDR2 YFSETQ. V shed 0 bases and J shed 7 bases, with 11 bases lying between them. This CDR3 region has 13 residues. In nucleotides, the CDR3 is TGCGCCAGCAGCTTGGCCCCCGCAGATGAGCAGTACTTC. It yields the protein CASSLAPADEQYF. The complete variable domain, with remaining parts taken from reference TRBV5-1 and TRBJ2-7, reads KAGVTQTPRYLIKTRGQQVTLSCSPISGHRSVSWYQQTPGQGLQFLFEYFSETQRNKGNFPGRFSGRQFSNSRSEMNVSTLELGDSALYLCASSLAPADEQYFGPGTRLTVT.

The J gene is TRBJ2-1, the V gene TRBV14; TRBD2 aligns across 7 bases. The germline gives CDR1 SGHDN, CDR2 FVKESK. The junction had 7 bases not matched to a gene; V was cut back by 4 bases and J by 10 bases. The CDR3 runs 13 residues. The CDR3 nucleotides read TGTGCCAGCAGCCCTAGCGGTCCGGGGGAGCAGTTCTTC. This codes for CASSPSGPGEQFF.

Sample share makes this clone medium-sized. The rearrangement links TRBV5-4 to TRBJ1-2; D is perhaps TRBD1 (6 bases). Germline CDR1 and CDR2: SGHNT and YYREEE (reference sequence). CDR3 length: 14 residues. The V end was cut by 0 bases, the J end by 0 bases, with 6 bases between. The CDR3 region is CASSLGQANYGYTF. The CDR3 coding sequence is TGTGCCAGCAGCTTGGGACAGGCTAACTATGGCTACACCTTC. The full variable domain, in which reference TRBV5-4 and TRBJ1-2 provide the parts outside the CDR3, is ETGVTQSPTHLIKTRGQQVTLRCSSQSGHNTVSWYQQALGQGPQFIFQYYREEENGRGNFPPRFSGLQFPNYSSELNVNALELDDSALYLCASSLGQANYGYTFGSGTRLTVV.